This T cell receptor (beta chain) was recorded in a study of blood T cells in healthy people across ages (dated by TCRdb to the mid-2010s). Describing the broader study: In model experiments, template switching captured roughly one uniquely barcoded TCR beta cDNA molecule for every two T cells. The donors were divided into four age groups: young (average around 17 years), middle-aged (about 39), aged (roughly 66) and long-lived (roughly 86). To track age-related changes in TCR beta repertoire diversity, the study relied on deep sequencing normalized with unique cDNA molecular identifiers. For two donors (one aged 18 to 29 and one aged 80 or older), the study analyzed two additional independent replicas of 1 million unique cDNA reads from the same blood draw.

Overall results and qualifications from the work: Compared with the aged group, more naive CD4+ T cells, fewer expanded clones and increased TCR diversity were shown by the long-lived group, suggesting age selection. Observed TCR beta diversity correlated strongly with the percentage of naive T cells measured by flow cytometry. The CMV infection status of donors was not known, potentially confounding age-related changes in expanded clonotypes. Observed TCR beta diversity per million T cells fell roughly linearly with age, and a significant reduction was already apparent by age about 36. Bulk unsorted PBMC profiling prevented conclusive comparison of naive and antigen-experienced compartments. Estimates of total diversity from one million sequenced T cells were regarded as lower bounds and underestimates.

This clonotype has more than one count but fewer than ten. Its target antigen remains unknown. The input lacks base qualities; no much larger clone sits a single base away. Libraries were made using 5' RACE. Sequencing instrument: Illumina HiSeq 2500. A second about 7 to 11 cycle PCR used a sample-barcoded 5' primer and a J-beta primer mix. Each TCR beta cDNA molecule received a unique molecular identifier from a template-switch 5' adaptor carrying 12 random nucleotides. Each sample yielded at least 2.5 million CDR3-containing paired-end reads. First-strand cDNA synthesis was performed from all RNA using the Mint cDNA synthesis kit, with priming by a TRBC-specific oligonucleotide. All cDNA was treated with uracil-DNA glycosylase and then went through a first 18-cycle PCR with the universal primers M1SS and BC2_uni_R. Per the source publication's procedure: For normalization, 1 million high-quality reads were randomly selected from each sample, with every read carrying a distinct molecular identifier. Reads sharing molecular identifiers were discarded rather than binned into consensus sequences. MiTCR, set to a Q25 quality threshold and the strictest error-elimination algorithm, was used for CDR3 identification, clonotype clustering and error correction. A nonparametric unseen species model with Euler transformation was used to estimate lower-bound total TCR beta diversity. Using fastp at Q25 and MiXCR, TCRdb reprocessed the public reads and kept productive beta chains. CDR3 protein sequences are deduplicated, and each keeps its most common genes and DNA. The V and J calls here are based on TCRdb, not the publication. The sample table contains 800,000 or so distinct CDR3 sequences; only one count was recorded for roughly 25% of them. The ten biggest clones cover roughly 3.8% of the sample.

The donors were 40 or so Caucasian individuals from Russia, aged roughly 6 to 100 years, who were systemically healthy. Around 9.7 milliliters of peripheral blood were collected from each donor into EDTA-treated Vacutainer tubes. Ficoll-Paque density-gradient centrifugation was used to isolate PBMCs, with at least 6.5 million per sample. Total RNA, at least 5 micrograms per sample, was extracted from PBMCs with Trizol reagent. For every donor, an aliquot of PBMCs went through flow cytometry to measure the percentages of naive CD45RAhigh/CD27high T cells. The same data also went into a second study, on T cells of mothers and their children. The second study reports: Donors were nine systemically healthy Caucasian individuals: three mothers and their six children. cDNA synthesis used all of the extracted RNA, with 1.5 ug of RNA in each 15 ul reaction. In the second PCR, sample barcodes and 2-4 random nucleotides were introduced via the M1S primer. Over 9.5 million TCR beta CDR3 reads came from each mother, compared with some 3 million reads from each child. TCR recombination output is similarly shaped by thymic selection in related and unrelated pairs, with a minor effect exerted by inherited differences. Related mother-child pairs always showed normalized repertoire overlap that was slightly higher than in unrelated mother-child pairs, though the difference was never significant. Persistent microchimeric T cell clones were not detected, at a sensitivity of about 100 clones per million clonotypes. The study used deep NGS to compare TCR beta repertoires of mothers and children, seeking features distinguishing related mother-child pairs from unrelated individuals. Mothers averaged about 40 +/- 4 years of age and children averaged approximately 11 +/- 4 years. After adapters were ligated using NEBNext reagents, the libraries underwent 100+100 nt paired-end sequencing on an Illumina HiSeq 2000. To prevent cross-contamination, the mother and child libraries were prepared one month apart and sequenced in separate runs. Each donor had between about 450,000 and 2,300,000 distinct TCR beta clonotypes identified. Naive TCR beta clonotypes were estimated from low-frequency clonotypes matched to each donor's FACS-determined naive share, without sorting.

This receptor was identified in a boy younger than 18 in good health. Material for sequencing was blood.

The CDR3 protein: CASSQEVGGQFF. The sequenced DNA: TGTGCCAGCAGCCAAGAGGTCGGGGGGCAGTTCTTC. The V and J genes are TRBV3-1 and TRBJ2-1; the D gene is perhaps TRBD2, from 6 matching bases. Looking up the germline V gene (reference sequence) yields CDR1 LGHDT and CDR2 YNNKEL. The junction shows trimming of 0 bases on V and 12 bases on J, plus 9 bases between the germline ends. The CDR3, cysteine through phenylalanine, is 12 amino acids long. Only CDR3 DNA is held: 36 bases, read in frame from base 1.